These T cell receptor beta chains were read from a single sample in a study of shared clonotypes between healthy human individuals. Some clones are missing from TCRdb's copy, which holds only in-frame ones; the method was immunoSEQ multiplex PCR. The sample has over a million clones, over 95% seen once. The sequencing input was naive CD4+ T cells sorted from blood. These TCRs come from a man aged 25 to 40 in good health. The CDR3 runs from the conserved cysteine through the conserved F or W. The D gene is left open where the match is weak. Clone size is shown for a subset of rows, as once, few, many or a class of expanded clone.

J gene,clone size,CDR3 length,D gene,V gene,CDR3 DNA,CDR3 protein
TRBJ2-1,-,15,-,TRBV7-2,TGTGCCAGCAGCTTGAGATCATCCAACATTCGGGAGCAGTTCTTC,CASSLRSSNIREQFF
TRBJ2-3,-,17,TRBD2,TRBV18,TGTGCCAGCTCACCATTGACTAGCGGGAGTAATCCAGATACGCAGTATTTT,CASSPLTSGSNPDTQYF
TRBJ1-1,once,15,TRBD1,TRBV30,TGTGCCTGGAGTTCTCCGGACAGGGGGCACACTGAAGCTTTCTTT,CAWSSPDRGHTEAFF
TRBJ2-7,-,17,TRBD1,TRBV15,TGTGCCACCAGCAGAGAGGGGATAGGACAGGGGGCCTACGAGCAGTACTTC,CATSREGIGQGAYEQYF
TRBJ2-7,-,15,TRBD1,TRBV5-1,TGCGCCAGCAGCCTTGGACAGGGGGCTTACTACGAGCAGTACTTC,CASSLGQGAYYEQYF
TRBJ2-7,-,14,-,TRBV13,TGTGCCAGCAGCGCCCGACTCGGGGGCTACGAGCAGTACTTC,CASSARLGGYEQYF
TRBJ2-3,-,13,-,TRBV6-5,TGTGCCAGCAGTTCCCTCCTCAACCGCCTGCAGTATTTT,CASSSLLNRLQYF
TRBJ1-1,-,11,-,TRBV11-2,TGTGCCAGCAGCCGGGGCGGGCCGGCTTTCTTT,CASSRGGPAFF
TRBJ2-7,-,14,TRBD1,TRBV27,TGTGCCAGCAGTTCCTGGACAGGGGACTACGAGCAGTACTTC,CASSSWTGDYEQYF
TRBJ2-2,-,15,-,TRBV29-1,TGCAGCGTGGGGCAGGGGAGACCGAACACCGGGGAGCTGTTTTTT,CSVGQGRPNTGELFF
TRBJ2-5,-,15,-,TRBV14,TGTGCCAGCAGCCAAGGCGAGGGCGACCAAGAGACCCAGTACTTC,CASSQGEGDQETQYF
TRBJ2-3,once,16,TRBD1,TRBV2,TGTGCCAGCAGCGAAAGACAGGGGCCTTGGACAGATACGCAGTATTTT,CASSERQGPWTDTQYF
TRBJ1-2,-,15,-,TRBV28,TGTGCCAGCAGTTACCCTCACAGTTCTAACTATGGCTACACCTTC,CASSYPHSSNYGYTF
TRBJ1-2,-,12,-,TRBV5-1,TGCGCCAGCAGCTTTTCAGGGGACGGCTACACCTTC,CASSFSGDGYTF
TRBJ2-3,once,14,-,TRBV5-1,TGCGCCAGCAGCTTGGCGGGAGTGTCAGATACGCAGTATTTT,CASSLAGVSDTQYF
TRBJ2-7,-,15,-,TRBV15,TGTGCCACCAGCAGAGGGGTGGGCCGGGACTACGAGCAGTACTTC,CATSRGVGRDYEQYF
TRBJ2-5,-,14,-,TRBV4-2,TGTGCCAGCAGCCAGGGGGCAGGAACAGAGACCCAGTACTTC,CASSQGAGTETQYF
TRBJ2-7,-,14,-,TRBV5-1,TGCGCCAGCAGCTTGGACGGACACTCCTACGAGCAGTACTTC,CASSLDGHSYEQYF
TRBJ2-3,-,14,-,TRBV29-1,TGCAGCGTCTCCGGGATCGAGGGTCCAGATACGCAGTATTTT,CSVSGIEGPDTQYF
TRBJ2-7,-,13,TRBD1,TRBV27,TGTGCCAGCAGTTCCGGGCAGGGGGCAAAGCAGTACTTC,CASSSGQGAKQYF
TRBJ2-7,-,13,TRBD1,TRBV2,TGTGCCAGCAGAGACAGGGGACGGAACGAGCAGTACTTC,CASRDRGRNEQYF
TRBJ2-1,-,15,TRBD2,TRBV9,TGTGCCAGCAGCGTAACAGCGGGAGCTGGTAATGAGCAGTTCTTC,CASSVTAGAGNEQFF
TRBJ2-5,-,19,-,TRBV7-9,TGTGCCAGCAGCTTATATAGGAGGGGCGATCCTCCTGCACAAGAGACCCAGTACTTC,CASSLYRRGDPPAQETQYF
TRBJ2-1,-,16,TRBD1,TRBV4-1,TGCGCCAGCAGCCAGGAACTCGGGACAGATTACAATGAGCAGTTCTTC,CASSQELGTDYNEQFF
TRBJ2-7,-,13,-,TRBV11-2,TGTGCCAGCAGCTTATTGTACACCTACGAGCAGTACTTC,CASSLLYTYEQYF
TRBJ2-6,-,13,-,TRBV30,TGTGCCTGGAGTAGAGGGGGGACCAACGTCCTGACTTTC,CAWSRGGTNVLTF
TRBJ2-3,-,15,TRBD2,TRBV6-6,TGTGCCAGCAGGAAAGCGGGAGTAACTACAGATACGCAGTATTTT,CASRKAGVTTDTQYF
TRBJ2-5,-,16,-,TRBV7-2,TGTGCCAGCAGCCCTCCCCGGGTGACAAGGTTAGAGACCCAGTACTTC,CASSPPRVTRLETQYF
TRBJ2-1,-,15,-,TRBV9,TGTGCCAGCAGCGTAGATGAGGGCCCCTACAATGAGCAGTTCTTC,CASSVDEGPYNEQFF
TRBJ2-7,-,15,TRBD2,TRBV5-1,TGCGCCAGCAAGGCGACTAGCGTCTCCTCCTACGAGCAGTACTTC,CASKATSVSSYEQYF
TRBJ2-2,-,15,TRBD1,TRBV11-2,TGTGCCAGCCTTTCAGGGACAGGGTTGACCGGGGAGCTGTTTTTT,CASLSGTGLTGELFF
TRBJ2-1,-,13,-,TRBV27,TGTGCCAGCAGGCAAGGATTACTGAATGAGCAGTTCTTC,CASRQGLLNEQFF
TRBJ2-7,-,16,TRBD2,TRBV5-4,TGTGCCAGCAGCTCTTTAGGGGGACTAGCCGTTGACGAGCAGTACTTC,CASSSLGGLAVDEQYF
TRBJ2-7,-,15,-,TRBV7-8,TGTGCCAGCAGCTGGTTTGGGGGGCCTGGGAGGGAGCAGTACTTC,CASSWFGGPGREQYF
TRBJ1-2,-,13,-,TRBV27,TGTGCCAGCAGTTTTCGGTCAGGGTACGGCTACACCTTC,CASSFRSGYGYTF
TRBJ1-2,-,12,-,TRBV5-8,TGTGCCAGCAGCTTTTTGAACTATGGCTACACCTTC,CASSFLNYGYTF
TRBJ1-5,-,14,-,TRBV15,TGTGCCACCAGCAGAGAGGGAGGCAATCAGCCCCAGCATTTT,CATSREGGNQPQHF
TRBJ1-2,-,12,-,TRBV12-5,TGTGCTAGTGGGTCGAGAAACTATGGCTACACCTTC,CASGSRNYGYTF
TRBJ2-3,-,14,-,TRBV6-5,TGTGCCAGCAGTTACGGCCAGCGCACAGATACGCAGTATTTT,CASSYGQRTDTQYF
TRBJ2-7,-,15,-,TRBV27,TGTGCCAGCAGTCCGTACAGTCCCAATATGTACGAGCAGTACTTC,CASSPYSPNMYEQYF
TRBJ2-7,-,14,-,TRBV10-2,TGCGCCAGCAGTGAATGTGGGAGGACGTGCGAGCAGTACTTC,CASSECGRTCEQYF
TRBJ2-7,-,14,-,TRBV6-5,TGTGCCAGCAGTGGAAGGGCTACGTCCTACGAGCAGTACTTC,CASSGRATSYEQYF
TRBJ1-2,-,14,TRBD1,TRBV6-1,TGTGCCAGCAGCCCGGACAGGGGAGGAGGTGGCTACACCTTC,CASSPDRGGGGYTF
TRBJ1-5,-,13,-,TRBV18,TGTGCCAGCTCACCTGACAGCAATCAGCCCCAGCATTTT,CASSPDSNQPQHF
TRBJ2-1,-,18,-,TRBV7-3,TGTGCCAGCAGCTTAACGGTCTCGGGGGTGGCTCTTTACAATGAGCAGTTCTTC,CASSLTVSGVALYNEQFF
TRBJ2-3,-,15,-,TRBV12-5,TGTGCTAGTGGTTTGGGGAGAGGGCGAGCAGATACGCAGTATTTT,CASGLGRGRADTQYF
TRBJ1-2,-,13,-,TRBV6-1,TGTGCCAGCAGTGAAGCAGGCCGGACTGGCTACACCTTC,CASSEAGRTGYTF
TRBJ2-2,-,15,-,TRBV6-5,TGTGCCAGCAGTTACTGGGACAAGAACACCGGGGAGCTGTTTTTT,CASSYWDKNTGELFF
TRBJ2-6,-,15,TRBD1,TRBV5-1,TGCGCCAGCAGCTGGACAGGGTCTGGGGCCAACGTCCTGACTTTC,CASSWTGSGANVLTF
TRBJ2-5,-,14,-,TRBV7-2,TGTGCCAGCAGCCAGGGGACTACCAGGGAGACCCAGTACTTC,CASSQGTTRETQYF
TRBJ2-5,-,15,TRBD2,TRBV25-1,TGTGCCAGCAGCGCCGGACTAGCGGGAGTAGAGACCCAGTACTTC,CASSAGLAGVETQYF
TRBJ2-7,-,16,-,TRBV19,TGTGCCAGTAGTATAGACCCGGGTCAGAAAAACTACGAGCAGTACTTC,CASSIDPGQKNYEQYF
TRBJ2-7,-,16,-,TRBV2,TGTGCCAGCAGTAAAGAAAGCGGCGAGGTTTGGGACGAGCAGTACTTC,CASSKESGEVWDEQYF
TRBJ2-1,-,14,TRBD1,TRBV29-1,TGCAGCGTTGAAACGCAGGGGGCCTCCAATGAGCAGTTCTTC,CSVETQGASNEQFF
TRBJ2-7,-,15,TRBD2,TRBV5-1,TGCGCCAGCAGCCCTGGACTAGCGGAGTACTACGAGCAGTACTTC,CASSPGLAEYYEQYF
TRBJ2-5,-,14,-,TRBV14,TGTGCCAGCAGCCAACAAAATGAGCAAGAGACCCAGTACTTC,CASSQQNEQETQYF
TRBJ1-1,-,13,TRBD1,TRBV6-5,TGTGCCAGCACCCCGAGGACAGGCGGTGAAGCTTTCTTT,CASTPRTGGEAFF